These 20 T cell receptor beta chains were all obtained from the same sample, sequenced in a study of blood T cell repertoires in COVID-19. Profiling relied on immunoSEQ multiplex PCR, and the TCRdb table lists in-frame clones only, not all of them. This table has hundreds of thousands of clones, 88% appearing once. The sample taken for sequencing was PBMCs or T cells enriched from blood (not recorded which). These receptors all stem from a woman in her sixties in a cohort exposed to, infected with or recovered from COVID-19 (not recorded which).

The chain couples TRBV19 to TRBJ2-3, with D perhaps TRBD1 (6 bases). The germline V gene encodes CDR1 LNHDA and CDR2 SQIVND (reference sequence). CDR3 length: 14 residues. The ends were cut back, 8 bases at V and 3 bases at J, with 15 bases in the middle. CDR3 amino acids: CASHRDSATDTQYF. The CDR3 DNA sequence: TGTGCCAGTCACAGGGATTCGGCAACAGATACGCAGTATTTT.

Worth noting for this clone: It is unclear where the CDR3 begins or ends on the DNA, so no DNA is shown, and the CDR3 is as TCRdb lists it. The V gene is TRBV3-1 (or the pseudogene TRBV3-2), the J gene TRBJ1-5; TRBD1 is taken as the D call from the table, unchecked against the DNA. Germline loops: CDR1 LGHDT, CDR2 YNNKEL (reference sequence). Termini included, the CDR3 measures 14 amino acids. CDR3 protein: CASSPPVGLGTDRF.

The rearrangement links TRBV5-1 to TRBJ1-1, with D perhaps TRBD1 (6 bases). This CDR3 has 16 residues. Germline V gives CDR1 SGHRS, CDR2 YFSETQ. Trimming removed 3 bases at V and 4 bases at J, with 19 bases between. CDR3 in amino acids: CASSYGGLKGVTEAFF. The CDR3 coding sequence is TGCGCCAGCAGCTATGGGGGCTTGAAGGGGGTCACTGAAGCTTTCTTT. Full variable domain (missing parts from reference TRBV5-1 and TRBJ1-1): KAGVTQTPRYLIKTRGQQVTLSCSPISGHRSVSWYQQTPGQGLQFLFEYFSETQRNKGNFPGRFSGRQFSNSRSEMNVSTLELGDSALYLCASSYGGLKGVTEAFFGQGTRLTVV.

This clone was seen a single time. The chain employs TRBV28 and TRBJ1-5; a weak D match, TRBD1 (5 bases). This CDR3 region has 16 residues. Germline assignment: CDR1 MDHEN and CDR2 SYDVKM. The ends were cut back, 6 bases at V and 0 bases at J, with 15 bases in the middle. In nucleotides, the CDR3 is TGTGCCAGCAGCCCAACCGGGGGGGGTAGCAATCAGCCCCAGCATTTT. Translating gives CASSPTGGGSNQPQHF.

The rearrangement links TRBV5-6 to TRBJ1-1; no reliable D call. Germline V lookup: CDR1 SGHDT, CDR2 YYEEEE. Trimming stripped 3 bases from V and 4 bases from J, with 13 bases between. CDR3 size: 14 residues. CDR3 region: CASSWMGRGTEAFF. As DNA, the CDR3 is TGTGCCAGCAGCTGGATGGGTCGGGGCACTGAAGCTTTCTTT.

The chain has TRBV4-3 and TRBJ2-1, with D possibly TRBD2 on 6 matching bases. The germline V gene encodes CDR1 LGHNA and CDR2 YSLEER. The CDR3 is 15 amino acids. V was pared by 2 bases and J by 4 bases, with 12 bases between. The CDR3 spells CASSQSSGGYNEQFF. The DNA for the CDR3 is TGCGCCAGCAGCCAATCTTCAGGAGGGTACAATGAGCAGTTCTTC.

The CDR3 spells CASSQDFRQQETQYF. The CDR3 nucleotides are TGTGCCAGCAGCCAAGATTTCCGACAGCAAGAGACCCAGTACTTC. The chain couples TRBV3-1 (or the pseudogene TRBV3-2) to TRBJ2-5; D is possibly TRBD1 (5 bases). CDR1 is LGHDT and CDR2 is YNNKEL in the germline V gene (reference sequence). The ends were cut back, 0 bases at V and 2 bases at J, with 10 bases in the middle. The CDR3 has 15 amino acids.

V is TRBV7-2 and J is TRBJ2-5; 14 bases are shared with TRBD2. In germline, CDR1 is SGHTA, CDR2 FQGNSA. The CDR3 has 15 amino acids. The junction had 6 bases not matched to a gene; V was cut back by 8 bases and J by 4 bases. CDR3 protein: CASAAGLAGAETQYF. In DNA, the CDR3 is TGTGCCAGCGCCGCGGGACTAGCGGGAGCAGAGACCCAGTACTTC.

The chain is built from TRBV6-5 and TRBJ1-6; D gene unclear. This CDR3 region has 15 residues. CDR1 is MNHEY and CDR2 is SVGAGI in the germline V gene. V was pared by 7 bases and J by 4 bases, with 14 bases between. CDR3 bases: TGTGCCAGCAATCGACACATAGATTATAATTCACCCCTCCACTTT. This sequence encodes CASNRHIDYNSPLHF.

V and J are TRBV9 and TRBJ1-3; D gene ambiguous. V was cut by 0 bases and J by 0 bases, with 7 bases left in between. Looked up from germline, CDR1 is SGDLS and CDR2 is YYNGEE. The CDR3 is 15 amino acids. The DNA for the CDR3 is TGTGCCAGCAGCGTAGTGGGGAGCTCTGGAAACACCATATATTTT. It is translated as CASSVVGSSGNTIYF.

With regard to this clone: The sample carries other DNA sequences with the same CDR3. This chain connects TRBV3-1 (or the pseudogene TRBV3-2) to TRBJ2-7, with a possible D match to TRBD2 (6 bases). Looked up from germline, CDR1 is LGHDT and CDR2 is YNNKEL (reference sequence). The V and J ends lost 1 base and 6 bases respectively, with 13 bases between them. CDR3 length equals 14 residues. The CDR3, as DNA: TGTGCCAGCAGCCAAGCTCAGGGAGGTGCCGAGCAGTACTTC. It specifies CASSQAQGGAEQYF.

V and J are TRBV7-2 and TRBJ2-5; 7 bases match TRBD2. V was clipped by 5 bases and J by 2 bases; unmatched bases: 2. The CDR3 is 13 amino acids. Per germline, CDR1 SGHTA and CDR2 FQGNSA. CDR3 DNA sequence: TGTGCCAGCAGCGGGGGACTACAAGAGACCCAGTACTTC. The encoded protein is CASSGGLQETQYF.

The J gene is TRBJ2-2, the V gene TRBV5-1; TRBD1 matches at 8 bases. V shed 4 bases and J 6 bases; nucleotides not matched to a gene: 5. The germline V gene encodes CDR1 SGHRS and CDR2 YFSETQ. CDR3 length equals 14 residues. The DNA for the CDR3 is TGCGCCAGCAGCCCCGGACAGGGTTCCGGGGAGCTGTTTTTT. Translated, it gives CASSPGQGSGELFF.

This chain connects TRBV7-9 to TRBJ2-7; TRBD1 matches at 8 bases. With 2 bases clipped from V and 6 bases from J, the junction kept 6 bases outside the gene matches. Per the germline V gene, CDR1 is SEHNR and CDR2 is FQNEAQ (reference sequence). This CDR3 spans 14 amino acids. CDR3 coding DNA: TGTGCCAGCAGCTTATATACAGGGGGGCTCGAGCAGTACTTC. Protein: CASSLYTGGLEQYF.

The rearrangement joins TRBV10-1 to TRBJ2-3; TRBD2 matches 13 bases. This CDR3 is 15 amino acids long. Germline lookup yields CDR1 WNHNN and CDR2 SYGVQD (reference sequence). J was trimmed by 6 bases and V by 6 bases; bases with no gene match: 6. The CDR3 DNA sequence: TGCGCCAGCAGCGAAGGGACTAGCGGGACGGATACGCAGTATTTT. It specifies CASSEGTSGTDTQYF.

V gene TRBV3-1 (or the pseudogene TRBV3-2) combines with J gene TRBJ2-4, with D maybe TRBD2 (6 bases). CDR1 and CDR2 from the germline V gene are LGHDT and YNNKEL (reference sequence). CDR3 length: 17 amino acids. The V end lost 3 bases, the J end lost 0 bases, and 15 bases lay between the germline ends. As DNA, the CDR3 is TGTGCCAGCAGCCACGGACTGGGGACTCTAGCCAAAAACATTCAGTACTTC. Residues: CASSHGLGTLAKNIQYF.

The chain has TRBV7-2 and TRBJ2-7; D not certain. In germline, CDR1 is SGHTA, CDR2 FQGNSA. The CDR3 loop spans 14 amino acids. Between the trimmed V and J ends, which lost 1 base and 6 bases, there was a span of 13 bases. The CDR3 coding sequence is TGTGCCAGCAGCTTAGGGCTCGGAGTGGCCGAGCAGTACTTC. Translated, it gives CASSLGLGVAEQYF.

The chain employs TRBV7-9 and TRBJ2-7, with 9 bases identical to TRBD1. The V and J ends lost 5 bases and 4 bases, in that order; junction bases with no gene match: 9. The V gene's germline CDR1 is SEHNR and CDR2 FQNEAQ (reference sequence). This CDR3 region has 15 residues. The CDR3 DNA reads TGTGCCAGCAGCCAGGGGCGGGACAGGGATTACGAGCAGTACTTC. It translates to CASSQGRDRDYEQYF.

The CDR3 DNA reads as TGTGCCAGCAGTCCCCCCCCCAGCAAAAACATTCAGTACTTC. Protein product: CASSPPPSKNIQYF. This chain joins TRBV28 and TRBJ2-4; D unclear. There are 14 residues in the CDR3. V shed 5 bases and J shed 3 bases, with 11 bases lying between them. Germline assignment: CDR1 MDHEN and CDR2 SYDVKM.

This sequence joins TRBV19 and TRBJ2-5; no firm D call. The V gene's germline CDR1 is LNHDA and CDR2 SQIVND (reference sequence). The CDR3 is made up of 14 amino acids. Trimming removed 5 bases from V and 4 bases from J, with 14 bases in between. DNA of the CDR3: TGTGCCAGTAGTCCAAACAGTCACGGAGAGACCCAGTACTTC. It translates to CASSPNSHGETQYF.